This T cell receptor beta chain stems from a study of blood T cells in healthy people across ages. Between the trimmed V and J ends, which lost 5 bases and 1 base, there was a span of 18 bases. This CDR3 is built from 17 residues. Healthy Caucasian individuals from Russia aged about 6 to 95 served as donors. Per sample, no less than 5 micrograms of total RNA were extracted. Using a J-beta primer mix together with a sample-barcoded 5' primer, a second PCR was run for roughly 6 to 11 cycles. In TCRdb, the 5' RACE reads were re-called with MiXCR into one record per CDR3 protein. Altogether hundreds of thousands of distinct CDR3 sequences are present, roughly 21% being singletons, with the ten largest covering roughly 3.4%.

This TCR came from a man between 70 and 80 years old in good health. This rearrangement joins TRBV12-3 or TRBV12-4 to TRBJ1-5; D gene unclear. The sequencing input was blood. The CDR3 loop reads CASSPRTPAGSNQPQHF. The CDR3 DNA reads TGTGCCAGCAGTCCCCGGACCCCAGCTGGGAGCAATCAGCCCCAGCATTTT.